The rows below give T cell receptor beta chains drawn from one sample of a study of human T cells and chemical hapten exposure. Using its own MiXCR run on the RACE reads, TCRdb lists one record per CDR3 protein. The sample lists about 360,000 distinct CDR3 sequences; approximately 5.1% were seen once. The material was whole blood, obtained in connection with sensitization to the hapten diphenylcyclopropenone (DPC). All receptors come from a woman in her 50s with alopecia areata. Some clones in this sample may be carry-over from other donors' samples. Both conserved end residues are part of each CDR3. A D gene is named only where the DNA matches it firmly. Part of the rows lack a size; the others show once, few, many or a class for expanded clones.

CASIGQTAETQYF	TGTGCCAGCATCGGGCAAACCGCTGAGACCCAGTACTTC	TRBJ2-5	many	TRBV6-2/TRBV6-3	NA
CASSESRDRGREQYF	TGTGCCAGCAGTGAAAGCCGGGACAGGGGCCGCGAGCAGTACTTC	TRBJ2-7	many	TRBV6-1	TRBD1
CASWGPAGEKLFF	TGCGCCAGCTGGGGGCCCGCGGGTGAAAAACTGTTTTTT	TRBJ1-4	NA	TRBV10-1	NA
CAISEIGLAGGGNEQFF	TGTGCCATCAGTGAGATCGGACTAGCGGGGGGCGGCAATGAGCAGTTCTTC	TRBJ2-1	few	TRBV10-3	TRBD2
CASSVEGNSGRADTQYF	TGTGCCAGCAGCGTAGAAGGTAATAGCGGGAGAGCAGATACGCAGTATTTT	TRBJ2-3	many	TRBV9	TRBD2
CASSVGDRPAVSGNTIYF	TGTGCCAGCAGCGTGGGGGACAGGCCGGCGGTCTCTGGAAACACCATATATTTT	TRBJ1-3	few	TRBV9	TRBD1
CSVEETSPETQYF	TGCAGCGTTGAAGAGACCTCACCCGAGACCCAGTACTTC	TRBJ2-5	NA	TRBV29-1	NA
CASRLLREAFF	TGTGCCAGCAGACTCTTGAGAGAAGCTTTCTTT	TRBJ1-1	many	TRBV7-9	NA
CASSRPGQVNSPLHF	TGTGCCAGCAGCCGGCCGGGACAGGTCAATTCACCCCTCCACTTT	TRBJ1-6	NA	TRBV4-2	TRBD1
CSARDLTWFSEQYF	TGCAGTGCTAGAGATCTGACATGGTTTAGCGAGCAGTACTTC	TRBJ2-7	NA	TRBV20-1	NA
CASLSGNIQYF	TGTGCCAGCCTATCGGGAAACATTCAGTACTTC	TRBJ2-4	NA	TRBV2	NA
CASSFTDRNTEAFF	TGTGCCAGCAGCTTCACGGACAGGAACACTGAAGCTTTCTTT	TRBJ1-1	NA	TRBV7-8	NA
CASIGTSGRALYEQYF	TGTGCCAGCATCGGGACTAGCGGGAGGGCCCTCTACGAGCAGTACTTC	TRBJ2-7	many	TRBV28	TRBD2
CASSPDGTYEQYF	TGCGCCAGCAGCCCGGACGGTACCTACGAGCAGTACTTC	TRBJ2-7	many	TRBV5-1	NA
CASSSPDGGGVPDTQYF	TGTGCCAGCAGCTCCCCAGATGGCGGCGGGGTCCCAGATACGCAGTATTTT	TRBJ2-3	few	TRBV7-2	NA
CAWHPDGLMNTEAFF	TGTGCCTGGCACCCTGACGGACTAATGAACACTGAAGCTTTCTTT	TRBJ1-1	few	TRBV30	NA
CASSRDFPSSYNEQFF	TGCGCCAGCAGCCGGGACTTCCCGAGCTCCTACAATGAGCAGTTCTTC	TRBJ2-1	few	TRBV5-1	NA
CATSRVGPANYGYTF	TGTGCCACCAGCAGAGTGGGTCCCGCTAACTATGGCTACACCTTC	TRBJ1-2	many	TRBV15	NA
CASSFTGGRDSPLHF	TGTGCCAGCAGCTTTACAGGGGGCAGGGATTCACCCCTCCACTTT	TRBJ1-6	few	TRBV5-6	TRBD1
CASSQDPLTGEANEQFF	TGCGCCAGCAGCCAAGATCCGTTGACAGGGGAGGCCAATGAGCAGTTCTTC	TRBJ2-1	many	TRBV4-3	TRBD1
CSAAVEPSKQYF	TGCAGCGCAGCGGTTGAGCCTTCCAAGCAGTACTTC	TRBJ2-7	NA	TRBV29-1	NA
CASSLDSAATGELFF	TGTGCCAGCAGCTTAGACTCTGCGGCCACCGGGGAGCTGTTTTTT	TRBJ2-2	many	TRBV7-7	NA
CASSEQAGGIVDTQYF	TGTGCCAGCAGTGAGCAGGCAGGGGGCATTGTCGATACGCAGTATTTT	TRBJ2-3	many	TRBV2	TRBD1
CASQQTGTGNTIYF	TGTGCCAGCCAGCAGACAGGGACTGGAAACACCATATATTTT	TRBJ1-3	few	TRBV6-5	TRBD1
CASSLVGSGTSTDTQYF	TGTGCCAGCAGCTTAGTAGGTAGCGGGACTAGCACAGATACGCAGTATTTT	TRBJ2-3	many	TRBV7-8	TRBD2
CASSPMIRTSSYQYF	TGTGCCAGCAGTCCTATGATCCGGACTAGTTCCTACCAGTACTTC	TRBJ2-7	many	TRBV27	TRBD2
CASSPGDTEAFF	TGTGCCAGCAGCCCAGGGGACACTGAAGCTTTCTTT	TRBJ1-1	many	TRBV5-1	NA